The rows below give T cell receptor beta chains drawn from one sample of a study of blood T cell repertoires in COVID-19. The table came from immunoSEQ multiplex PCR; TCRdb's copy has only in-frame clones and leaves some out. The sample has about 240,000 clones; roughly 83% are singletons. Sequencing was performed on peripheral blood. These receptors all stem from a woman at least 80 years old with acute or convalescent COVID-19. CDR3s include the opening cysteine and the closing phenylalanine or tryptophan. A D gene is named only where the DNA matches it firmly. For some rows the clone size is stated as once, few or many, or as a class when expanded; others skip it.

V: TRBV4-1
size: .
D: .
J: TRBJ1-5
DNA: TGCGCCAGCAGCCAAGGTCCCTTTGAGCCCCAGCATTTT
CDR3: CASSQGPFEPQHF

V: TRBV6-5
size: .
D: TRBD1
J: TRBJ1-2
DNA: TGTGCCAGCAGTTACCGGGACAGGGGGTCCTATGGCTACACCTTC
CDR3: CASSYRDRGSYGYTF

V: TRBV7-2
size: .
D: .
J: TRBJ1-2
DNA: TGTGCCAGCAGCCCTAATCTTGCTAACTATGGCTACACCTTC
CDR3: CASSPNLANYGYTF

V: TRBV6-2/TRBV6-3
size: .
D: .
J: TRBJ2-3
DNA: TGTGCCAGCAGTTACTCTGCGGGGCAGCCTACGCAGTATTTT
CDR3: CASSYSAGQPTQYF

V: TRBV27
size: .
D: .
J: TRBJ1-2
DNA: TGTGCCAGCAGTTTAAACGGGAAGGTGAATGGCTACACCTTC
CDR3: CASSLNGKVNGYTF

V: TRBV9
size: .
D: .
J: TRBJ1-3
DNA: TGTGCCAGCAGCGTAGAAAATACTCTCTCTGGAAACACCATATATTTT
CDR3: CASSVENTLSGNTIYF

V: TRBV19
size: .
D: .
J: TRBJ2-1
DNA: TGTGCCAGTAACCCGGGGATATACAATGAGCAGTTCTTC
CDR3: CASNPGIYNEQFF

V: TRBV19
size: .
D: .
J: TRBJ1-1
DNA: TGTGCCAGTCTACCATATTCCCCCCTGAGGGTGAACACTGAAGCTTTCTTT
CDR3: CASLPYSPLRVNTEAFF

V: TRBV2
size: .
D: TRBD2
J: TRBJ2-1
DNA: TGTGCCAGCAGCGGACTAGCGGGGGGGACCCGTGGGGATGAGCAGTTCTTC
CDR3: CASSGLAGGTRGDEQFF

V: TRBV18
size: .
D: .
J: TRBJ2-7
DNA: TGTGCCAGCTCCCCGGGGGACCCTCCCGAGCAGTACTTC
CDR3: CASSPGDPPEQYF

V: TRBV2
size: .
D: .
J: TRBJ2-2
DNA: TGTGCCAGCAATCAACACGGGACTCTGAACACCGGGGAGCTGTTTTTT
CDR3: CASNQHGTLNTGELFF

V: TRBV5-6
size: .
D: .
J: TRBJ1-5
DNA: TGTGCCAGCAGCTTGGCAGGGGTAAGCAATCAGCCCCAGCATTTT
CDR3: CASSLAGVSNQPQHF

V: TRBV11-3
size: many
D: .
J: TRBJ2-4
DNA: TGTGCGGTGTCGGGAATACTAGCCAAAAACATTCAGTACTTC
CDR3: CAVSGILAKNIQYF

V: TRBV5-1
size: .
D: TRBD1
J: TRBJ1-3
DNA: TGCGCCAGCAGCCCCGAGACAGGGGGCGTCTCTGGAAACACCATATATTTT
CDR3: CASSPETGGVSGNTIYF

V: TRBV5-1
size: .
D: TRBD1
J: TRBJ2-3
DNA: TGCGCCAGCAGCTTGATGGGACAGGGAGGAACAGATACGCAGTATTTT
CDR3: CASSLMGQGGTDTQYF

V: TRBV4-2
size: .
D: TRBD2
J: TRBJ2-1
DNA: TGTGCCAGCGGGCCTAGCGGGGGCTCCTACAATGAGCAGTTCTTC
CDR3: CASGPSGGSYNEQFF

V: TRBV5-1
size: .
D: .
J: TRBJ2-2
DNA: TGCGCCAGCACCGACACCGGGGAGCTGTTTTTT
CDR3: CASTDTGELFF

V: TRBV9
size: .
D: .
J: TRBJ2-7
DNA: TGTGCCAGCAGCGTAGGCAGAGGCGAGCAGTACTTC
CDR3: CASSVGRGEQYF

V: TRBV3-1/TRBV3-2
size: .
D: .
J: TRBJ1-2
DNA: TGTGCCAGCAGCCAAGAACGGAGGCTCGGCTACACCTTC
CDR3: CASSQERRLGYTF

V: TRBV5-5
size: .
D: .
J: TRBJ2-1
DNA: TGTGCCAGCAGCTCCACACAGGGAAATGAGCAGTTCTTC
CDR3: CASSSTQGNEQFF

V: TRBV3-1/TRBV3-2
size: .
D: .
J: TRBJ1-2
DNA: TGTGCCAGCAGCCAAGGGTCGGTCTATGGCTACACCTTC
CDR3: CASSQGSVYGYTF

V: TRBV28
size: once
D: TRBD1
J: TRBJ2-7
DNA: TGTGCCAGCAGCCGCATACAGGGGCTTTCCCACGAGCAGTACTTC
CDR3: CASSRIQGLSHEQYF

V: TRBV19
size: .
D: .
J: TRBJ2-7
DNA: TGTGCCAGTAGTCGATCGATCGGGGATTACCTCATCGAGCAGTACTTC
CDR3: CASSRSIGDYLIEQYF

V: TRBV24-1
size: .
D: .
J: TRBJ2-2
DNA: TGTGCCACCAGTGCCGGCGGGGAGGCCGGGGAGCTGTTTTTT
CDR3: CATSAGGEAGELFF

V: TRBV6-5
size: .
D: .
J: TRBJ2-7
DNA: TGTGCCAGCAGACGCGGGACGCCTAAGTCCTACGAGCAGTACTTC
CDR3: CASRRGTPKSYEQYF

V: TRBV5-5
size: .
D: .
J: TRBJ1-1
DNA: TGTGCCAGCAGCCAGGGACACGCGAACACTGAAGCTTTCTTT
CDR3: CASSQGHANTEAFF

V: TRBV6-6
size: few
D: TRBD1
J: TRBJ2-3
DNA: TGTGCCAGCAGAACACAGGGGGCAGATACGCAGTATTTT
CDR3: CASRTQGADTQYF

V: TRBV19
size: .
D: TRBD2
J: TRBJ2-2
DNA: TGTGCCAGTAGTCCTAGCGGGGGGGCGAACACCGGGGAGCTGTTTTTT
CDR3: CASSPSGGANTGELFF

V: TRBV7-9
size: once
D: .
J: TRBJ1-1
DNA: TGTGCCAGCAGCTTATGGGGCAGTCTGAACACTGAAGCTTTCTTT
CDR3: CASSLWGSLNTEAFF

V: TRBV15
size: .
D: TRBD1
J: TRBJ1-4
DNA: TGTGCCACCAGCAGAGCGACCCCGGGACAGCTTGAAAAACTGTTTTTT
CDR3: CATSRATPGQLEKLFF

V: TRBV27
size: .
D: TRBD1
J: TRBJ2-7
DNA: TGTGCCAGCAGACTACAGGGGGCGTGGAACGAGCAGTACTTC
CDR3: CASRLQGAWNEQYF

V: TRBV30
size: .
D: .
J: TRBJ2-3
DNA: TGTGCCTGGAGTGTGGGGGCGACAGATACGCAGTATTTT
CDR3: CAWSVGATDTQYF

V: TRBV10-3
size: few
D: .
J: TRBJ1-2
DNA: TGTGCCATCAGTGTCGACAGACGTTATAACTATGGCTACACCTTC
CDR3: CAISVDRRYNYGYTF

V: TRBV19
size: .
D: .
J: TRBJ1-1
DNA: TGTGCCACCTCAACGAGGAGGGAAAGGGGGAACACTGAAGCTTTCTTT
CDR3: CATSTRRERGNTEAFF

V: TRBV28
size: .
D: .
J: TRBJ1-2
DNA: TGTGCCAGCACCCTCGTTGAAGGGAGAACTAACTATGGCTACACCTTC
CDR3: CASTLVEGRTNYGYTF

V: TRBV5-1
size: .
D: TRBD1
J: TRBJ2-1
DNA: TGCGCCAGCAGTAACCTTGGACAGGTATCCTACAATGAGCAGTTCTTC
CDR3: CASSNLGQVSYNEQFF

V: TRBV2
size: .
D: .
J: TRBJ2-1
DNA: TGTGCCAGCAGTGGCGGTTTGGGGGCCCTCTACAATGAGCAGTTCTTC
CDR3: CASSGGLGALYNEQFF

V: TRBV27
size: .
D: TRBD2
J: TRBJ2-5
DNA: TGTGCCAGCAGTTTCCGGGGGGTCCCCCTCAAGGAGCAAGAGACCCAGTACTTC
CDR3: CASSFRGVPLKEQETQYF

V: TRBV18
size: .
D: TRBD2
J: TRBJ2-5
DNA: TGTGCCAGCTCAGGACTAGCGGGGGCCCAAGAGACCCAGTACTTC
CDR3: CASSGLAGAQETQYF

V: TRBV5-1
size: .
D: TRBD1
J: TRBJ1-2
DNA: TGCGCCAGCAGCAGGGACCACGACAGGGCGGGCTATGGCTACACCTTC
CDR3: CASSRDHDRAGYGYTF

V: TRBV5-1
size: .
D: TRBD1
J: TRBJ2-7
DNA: TGCGCCAGCAGCTTTACCGGGACAGAGGACTACGAGCAGTACTTC
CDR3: CASSFTGTEDYEQYF

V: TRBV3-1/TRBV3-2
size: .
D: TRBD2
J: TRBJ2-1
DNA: TGTGCCAGCAGCCATTCGGGGGGGCGATTCAATGAGCAGTTCTTC
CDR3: CASSHSGGRFNEQFF

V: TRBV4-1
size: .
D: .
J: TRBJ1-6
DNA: TGCGCCAGCAGCCAAGATCGGGGGAACTCACCCCTCCACTTT
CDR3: CASSQDRGNSPLHF

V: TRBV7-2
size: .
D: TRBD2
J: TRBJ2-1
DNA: TGTGCCAGCAGCTCGGGACTAAGTTCCAATGAGCAGTTCTTC
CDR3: CASSSGLSSNEQFF

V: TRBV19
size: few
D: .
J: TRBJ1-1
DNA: TGTGCCAGTAGTATGGGGGCGGGAGTCCCTGGGGGAGCTTTCTTT
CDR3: CASSMGAGVPGGAFF

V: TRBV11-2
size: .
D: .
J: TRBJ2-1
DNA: TGTGCCAGCAGCTTAACAACGTGGGGCTATGAGCAGTTCTTC
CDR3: CASSLTTWGYEQFF

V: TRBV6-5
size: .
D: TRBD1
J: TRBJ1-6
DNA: TGTGCCAGCAGGAAGGGACAGCGAAATTCACCCCTCCACTTT
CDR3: CASRKGQRNSPLHF

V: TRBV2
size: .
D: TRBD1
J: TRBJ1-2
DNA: TGTGCCAGCAGTTTCGACAGGGGGGGAAACTATGGCTACACCTTC
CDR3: CASSFDRGGNYGYTF

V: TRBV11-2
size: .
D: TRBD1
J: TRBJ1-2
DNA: TGTGCCAGCAGCTTAGGACTACCAGACGGGACAGGGGTTATTGGCTACACCTTC
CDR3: CASSLGLPDGTGVIGYTF

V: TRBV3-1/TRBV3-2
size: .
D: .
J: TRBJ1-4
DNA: TGTGCCAGCAGCCAAGGAATAGCAACTAATGAAAAACTGTTTTTT
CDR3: CASSQGIATNEKLFF

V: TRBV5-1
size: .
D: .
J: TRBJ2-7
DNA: TGCGCCAGCAGACCAACAGGAAACCCCTCCTACGAGCAGTACTTC
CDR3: CASRPTGNPSYEQYF